A selection of T cell receptor beta chains follows, all from one sample in a study of cytomegalovirus exposure and HLA in healthy donors. Assay used: immunoSEQ multiplex PCR; TCRdb lists only in-frame clones, some missing. This sample has fewer than 150,000 clones, with around 86% found just once. Sequenced: PBMCs. The receptors stem from a man in his late teens or twenties in good health and CMV-seronegative. Each CDR3 is given with its conserved first and last residue. D genes are given only for firm matches. Not all rows give a size; the values are once, few, many and, for expanded clones, a class.

clone_size j_call d_call v_call cdr3_aa cdr3_nt
once TRBJ2-7 . TRBV5-1 CASRQTGNSYEQYF TGCGCCAGCAGACAAACAGGGAACTCCTACGAGCAGTACTTC
. TRBJ1-4 . TRBV14 CASSRVADSEEKLFF TGTGCCAGCAGCCGGGTGGCGGATTCTGAAGAAAAACTGTTTTTT
. TRBJ1-4 TRBD1 TRBV30 CAWSVRGWEKLFF TGTGCCTGGAGTGTCAGGGGGTGGGAAAAACTGTTTTTT
. TRBJ2-3 TRBD2 TRBV9 CASSVGGGSTDTQYF TGTGCCAGCAGCGTAGGGGGGGGTAGCACAGATACGCAGTATTTT
once TRBJ1-1 TRBD1 TRBV5-1 CASSLVPDREIEAFF TGCGCCAGCAGCTTGGTCCCCGACAGGGAAATTGAAGCTTTCTTT
. TRBJ2-4 . TRBV5-1 CASSFEGRTAKNIQYF TGCGCCAGCAGCTTTGAAGGGAGGACGGCCAAAAACATTCAGTACTTC
. TRBJ2-1 TRBD2 TRBV7-9 CASSPSGLAGSYNEQFF TGTGCCAGCAGCCCATCCGGGCTAGCGGGCTCCTACAATGAGCAGTTCTTC
. TRBJ2-1 TRBD1 TRBV4-1 CASSLGQGAFNEQFF TGCGCCAGCAGCCTCGGACAGGGGGCTTTCAATGAGCAGTTCTTC
. TRBJ2-3 TRBD1 TRBV29-1 CSETGDSTDTQYF TGCAGCGAGACAGGGGATAGCACAGATACGCAGTATTTT
. TRBJ2-5 . TRBV11-2 CASSSRQETQYF TGTGCCAGCAGCTCCCGCCAAGAGACCCAGTACTTC
. TRBJ2-7 . TRBV4-2 CASSQVGGYEQYF TGTGCCAGCAGCCAAGTCGGAGGCTACGAGCAGTACTTC
few TRBJ1-3 . TRBV11-2 CASSPTPFRVAGNTIYF TGTGCCAGCAGCCCCACACCTTTCCGGGTTGCTGGAAACACCATATATTTT
few TRBJ2-2 . TRBV19 CATRGGSSNTGELFF TGTGCCACCCGCGGAGGGAGCTCGAACACCGGGGAGCTGTTTTTT
. TRBJ1-4 TRBD1 TRBV15 CATSRRDRGEKLFF TGTGCCACCAGCAGAAGGGACAGGGGAGAAAAACTGTTTTTT
. TRBJ2-7 . TRBV6-1 CATAYLNYEQYF TGTGCCACCGCCTACTTGAACTACGAGCAGTACTTC
. TRBJ1-3 TRBD1 TRBV10-1 CASSKRCKGDRGLFAGNTIYF TGCGCCAGCAGTAAAAGGTGTAAGGGGGACAGGGGGTTGTTCGCTGGAAACACCATATATTTT
once TRBJ2-2 TRBD2 TRBV7-9 CASSPGGLAGTGELFF TGTGCCAGCAGCCCAGGAGGGCTAGCGGGCACCGGGGAGCTGTTTTTT
once TRBJ1-5 . TRBV7-2 CASSLMKGGNQPQHF TGTGCCAGCAGCTTAATGAAGGGAGGAAATCAGCCCCAGCATTTT
few TRBJ1-2 TRBD1 TRBV19 CASSTRGQGLWTF TGTGCCAGTAGTACGAGGGGACAGGGACTGTGGACCTTC
. TRBJ2-7 TRBD1 TRBV30 CAWNRGHEQYF TGTGCCTGGAACAGGGGGCACGAGCAGTACTTC
. TRBJ1-2 . TRBV5-4 CASSLPGDYGYTF TGTGCCAGCAGCTTACCTGGAGACTATGGCTACACCTTC
. TRBJ2-1 . TRBV5-4 CASSQDPAGGPNEQFF TGTGCCAGCAGCCAAGATCCGGCAGGGGGGCCCAATGAGCAGTTCTTC
few TRBJ2-7 . TRBV7-9 CASSHRLDGYEQYF TGTGCCAGCAGCCATCGACTAGACGGCTACGAGCAGTACTTC
. TRBJ2-5 TRBD1 TRBV6-1 CASSGTGGETQYF TGTGCCAGCAGTGGGACAGGCGGAGAGACCCAGTACTTC
. TRBJ1-1 TRBD1 TRBV6-5 CASRTQGGVEAFF TGTGCCAGCAGGACACAGGGGGGAGTCGAAGCTTTCTTT
. TRBJ1-4 . TRBV6-1 CASSWGGPGNEKLFF TGTGCCAGCAGTTGGGGGGGCCCTGGTAATGAAAAACTGTTTTTT
. TRBJ1-2 TRBD1 TRBV4-1 CASSQNEGAYGYTF TGCGCCAGCAGCCAAAACGAGGGGGCCTATGGCTACACCTTC
. TRBJ2-5 TRBD1 TRBV6-1 CASSDGQGAGETQYF TGTGCCAGCAGTGACGGACAGGGGGCTGGAGAGACCCAGTACTTC
few TRBJ2-7 TRBD2 TRBV7-8 CASSLALAGGSGEQYF TGTGCCAGCAGCTTAGCGCTAGCGGGAGGCTCAGGCGAGCAGTACTTC
. TRBJ1-5 . TRBV2 CASMSGSNQPQHF TGTGCCAGCATGTCAGGTAGCAATCAGCCCCAGCATTTT
. TRBJ1-2 TRBD1 TRBV2 CASSEDRVNYGYTF TGTGCCAGCAGTGAGGACAGGGTTAACTATGGCTACACCTTC
. TRBJ1-2 TRBD1 TRBV5-1 CASRLRTGGYGYTF TGCGCCAGCAGGTTGAGGACAGGGGGCTATGGCTACACCTTC
. TRBJ1-6 TRBD1 TRBV4-1 CASSPGTGPNSPLHF TGCGCCAGCAGCCCCGGGACAGGGCCGAATTCACCCCTCCACTTT
. TRBJ2-3 . TRBV11-3 CASSIKQGPTDTQYF TGTGCCAGCAGCATCAAACAGGGCCCCACAGATACGCAGTATTTT
. TRBJ1-3 . TRBV30 CAWSVGGQTKHF TGTGCCTGGAGTGTAGGAGGCCAGACCAAGCATTTT
. TRBJ1-1 . TRBV2 CASMLDSRGNTEAFF TGTGCCAGCATGTTGGATTCTCGGGGGAACACTGAAGCTTTCTTT
. TRBJ1-1 TRBD1 TRBV6-5 CASSYRGQGDTEAFF TGTGCCAGCAGTTATAGGGGACAGGGGGACACTGAAGCTTTCTTT
. TRBJ1-4 . TRBV30 CAWSPNGGREKLFF TGTGCCTGGAGCCCCAATGGAGGGCGGGAAAAACTGTTTTTT
. TRBJ1-5 TRBD1 TRBV7-9 CASSLAGGIDQPQHF TGTGCCAGCAGCTTAGCAGGGGGCATCGATCAGCCCCAGCATTTT
. TRBJ2-1 . TRBV19 CASSIQGNNEQFF TGTGCCAGTAGTATCCAGGGGAACAATGAGCAGTTCTTC
. TRBJ1-6 TRBD1 TRBV6-1 CAVTRGRDLNSPLHF TGTGCCGTCACTAGGGGGCGCGATCTGAATTCACCCCTCCACTTT
. TRBJ2-3 . TRBV30 CAWSSEGDGTDTQYF TGTGCCTGGAGCTCTGAAGGGGATGGCACAGATACGCAGTATTTT
. TRBJ1-1 TRBD1 TRBV18 CASSPETGWDTEAFF TGTGCCAGCTCACCTGAGACAGGGTGGGACACTGAAGCTTTCTTT
. TRBJ1-6 TRBD1 TRBV2 CASSRSGQSNSPLHF TGTGCCAGCAGCAGATCGGGACAGTCAAATTCACCCCTCCACTTT
. TRBJ1-2 . TRBV18 CASHTPTEGGYTF TGTGCCAGTCATACCCCGACCGAGGGTGGCTACACCTTC
. TRBJ2-2 . TRBV2 CASERGPNTGELFF TGTGCCAGCGAAAGGGGCCCGAACACCGGGGAGCTGTTTTTT
. TRBJ2-3 TRBD1 TRBV27 CASSQGATREDTQYF TGTGCCAGCAGTCAGGGGGCTACTCGTGAAGATACGCAGTATTTT
. TRBJ2-2 TRBD1 TRBV6-1 CASSGTGTGENTGELFF TGTGCCAGCAGTGGAACCGGGACAGGGGAGAACACCGGGGAGCTGTTTTTT
. TRBJ2-3 . TRBV15 CATSSTREETQYF TGTGCCACCAGCTCGACCAGGGAAGAGACGCAGTATTTT
once TRBJ1-1 TRBD1 TRBV27 CASSLATGLGTEAFF TGTGCCAGCAGTTTGGCGACAGGGTTGGGCACTGAAGCTTTCTTT
. TRBJ1-5 . TRBV2 CASSGLTPDEYSNQPQHF TGTGCCAGCAGTGGCCTGACACCAGACGAGTATAGCAATCAGCCCCAGCATTTT
. TRBJ1-1 TRBD1 TRBV5-6 CASSGQGAQAFF TGTGCCAGCAGCGGACAGGGGGCTCAAGCTTTCTTT
. TRBJ2-3 TRBD2 TRBV5-1 CASRPDLAGYTDTQYF TGCGCCAGCAGGCCGGATCTAGCGGGGTACACAGATACGCAGTATTTT
. TRBJ2-1 . TRBV29-1 CSAGNRDTPKNEQFF TGCAGCGCTGGGAACCGGGACACGCCGAAAAATGAGCAGTTCTTC
. TRBJ1-1 . TRBV6-7 CASSYSKLGIGAFF TGTGCCAGCAGTTACTCGAAACTCGGGATAGGAGCTTTCTTT
. TRBJ2-7 . TRBV7-2 CASSLGGQSYEQYF TGTGCCAGCAGCTTAGGGGGCCAATCCTACGAGCAGTACTTC
. TRBJ1-1 . TRBV6-1 CASIRTANTEAFF TGTGCCAGCATTAGGACAGCGAACACTGAAGCTTTCTTT